The clone carrying this TCR beta chain was counted a few times. The antigen is not known. The data derive from a study of identical twins. Trimming at V came to 2 bases and at J to 6 bases, leaving 13 bases not matched to a gene. CDR1 SGHRS and CDR2 YFSETQ come from the germline V gene. The CDR3 sequence is 16 residues long. General study findings and limits: In beta out-of-frame sequences, the excess sharing between twins was weaker.

In TCRdb, the 5' RACE reads were re-called with MiXCR into one record per CDR3 protein. The sample records approximately 700,000 distinct CDR3 sequences, 6.1% being singletons. The genes are TRBV5-1 and TRBJ1-2; TRBD1 matches 7 bases. The specimen sequenced was naive T cells sorted from blood. The clonotype originates from a man aged 18 to 30 in good health. CDR3 sequence: CASSFRRQGRIDGYTF. CDR3 nucleotides: TGCGCCAGCAGCTTCCGACGACAGGGAAGGATCGATGGCTACACCTTC.